This T cell receptor beta chain is from a study of early T cells in non-severe SARS-CoV-2 infection. Germline lookup yields CDR1 ENHRY and CDR2 SYGVKD. The germline V and J ends were trimmed by 5 bases and 1 base, with 11 bases remaining between them. CDR3 length equals 14 residues. Separate cDNA molecules each had unique molecular identifiers attached to them. In TCRdb, the 5' RACE reads were re-called with MiXCR into one record per CDR3 protein. The data show fewer than 35,000 distinct CDR3 sequences, with 6.6% seen just once and 2.5% to 3% held by the top ten. This clonotype was detected a few times.

Specimen: whole blood. This chain uses TRBV10-3 with TRBJ2-5; no clear D gene. This TCR was sampled from an adult who was a healthcare worker with PCR-confirmed SARS-CoV-2 infection or an uninfected control (not recorded which). The CDR3 region is CAISLNMAQETQYF. The CDR3 coding sequence is TGTGCCATCAGTTTAAACATGGCCCAAGAGACCCAGTACTTC.